The 27 T cell receptor beta chains below were found in one sample sequenced in a study of cytomegalovirus exposure and HLA in healthy donors. PCR primers comprised 60 Vbeta and 13 Jbeta primers. The repertoire was sequenced with immunoSEQ multiplex PCR; TCRdb's copy has only in-frame clones and lacks some. Of under 170,000 clones listed, less than 85% are singletons. The sample comprised PBMCs. These receptors all come from a man aged 50-59 years in good health and CMV-seropositive.

The chain is built from TRBV15 and TRBJ2-7; 9 bases line up with TRBD2. Trimming took 3 bases from V and 6 from J; bases not matched to a gene: 6. This CDR3 spans 14 amino acids. Per the germline V gene, CDR1 is LNHNV and CDR2 is YYDKDF (reference sequence). CDR3 nucleotide sequence: TGTGCCACCAGCAGTTATGGCGGGAGGGCCGAGCAGTACTTC. It specifies CATSSYGGRAEQYF.

This clone was detected only once. The chain has TRBV30 and TRBJ2-5; 12 bases line up with TRBD1. The DNA matches TRBJ2-7 better at its end, which makes the J call doubtful. CDR3 size: 16 residues. Germline CDR1 and CDR2: GTSNPN and SVGIG (reference sequence). The CDR3 bases are TGTGCCTGGAGTGGGCTCCGGGACAGGGGGCGGTACGAGCAGTACTTC. Encoded protein: CAWSGLRDRGRYEQYF.

Worth noting for this clone: The sample holds other DNA sequences that translate to the same CDR3. The gene calls are TRBV6-1 and TRBJ1-1, with D tentatively TRBD1 (6 bases). Germline CDR1 is MNHNS and CDR2 is SASEGT. The CDR3 length is 13 residues. Deletions cut 6 bases from V and 1 base from J, with 9 bases between. The CDR3 region is CASSETGNTEAFF. The CDR3 coding sequence is TGTGCCAGCAGCGAGACAGGGAACACTGAAGCTTTCTTT.

The chain recombines TRBV5-1 with TRBJ2-7; 11 bases are a match to TRBD1. Germline V lookup: CDR1 SGHRS, CDR2 YFSETQ. After removal of 2 bases from V and 0 bases from J, the junction contained 4 bases not matched to a gene. This CDR3 region has 16 residues. CDR3 nucleotide sequence: TGCGCCAGCAGCTTCGGACAGGGGGCGTCCTCCTACGAGCAGTACTTC. Translated, it gives CASSFGQGASSYEQYF.

This sequence joins TRBV18 and TRBJ2-3; D is perhaps TRBD1 (6 bases). The CDR3 totals 16 residues. Trimming stripped 2 bases from V and 2 bases from J, with 14 bases between. Germline loops: CDR1 KGHSH, CDR2 LQKENI. CDR3 in DNA: TGTGCCAGCTCACCATTTGGGGGCCAGTACACAGATACGCAGTATTTT. Amino acids: CASSPFGGQYTDTQYF.

The chain combines TRBV11-2 with TRBJ2-5; TRBD2 matches at 11 bases. Trimming cost V 8 bases and J 5 bases; bases outside gene matches: 10. The germline V gene encodes CDR1 SGHAT and CDR2 FQNNGV. The CDR3 consists of 15 residues. The CDR3 loop is CASRKLAGVGETQYF. For the CDR3, the DNA is TGTGCCAGCCGCAAACTAGCGGGAGTAGGGGAGACCCAGTACTTC.

This clone was seen only a few times. This chain connects TRBV4-2 to TRBJ2-5, with 9 bases aligning to TRBD1. Trimming took 4 bases from V and 5 from J; bases not matched to a gene: 2. The CDR3 is made up of 13 amino acids. Germline V gene sequence: CDR1 LGHNA, CDR2 YNFKEQ. Here the CDR3 reads CASSRGQGETQYF. The DNA for the CDR3 is TGTGCCAGCAGCCGGGGACAGGGTGAGACCCAGTACTTC.

V usage is TRBV11-2 and J usage is TRBJ1-3; the D gene is possibly TRBD1 (6 bases). V shed 2 bases and J shed 8 bases, with 16 bases lying between them. Germline V gene data show CDR1 as SGHAT and CDR2 as FQNNGV. The CDR3 runs to 15 residues. This CDR3 reads CASSLSQTGHDTIYF. The CDR3 nucleotides read TGTGCCAGCAGCTTATCCCAGACAGGTCATGACACCATATATTTT.

The chain couples TRBV28 to TRBJ2-7, with no clear D. Germline CDR1 is MDHEN and CDR2 is SYDVKM. The V gene lost 3 bases and the J gene lost 2 bases, with 11 bases spanning the gap. The CDR3 consists of 14 residues. In DNA form, the CDR3 reads TGTGCCAGCAGTTTTCGGTACAGTCCCTACGAGCAGTACTTC. Its protein is CASSFRYSPYEQYF.

A single count supports this clone. The V and J genes are TRBV2 and TRBJ2-5, with TRBD2 identical over 9 bases. The assigned J gene may be wrong: the sequence end matches TRBJ2-7 better. This CDR3 comprises 15 residues. Germline CDR1 is SNHLY and CDR2 is FYNNEI. In DNA, the CDR3 is TGTGCCAGCAGTGAACGAGCGGGAGGATGGTACGAGCAGTACTTC. This encodes CASSERAGGWYEQYF.

The chain has TRBV7-9 and TRBJ2-7; 7 positions match TRBD1. Germline lookup yields CDR1 SEHNR and CDR2 FQNEAQ (reference sequence). The CDR3 totals 18 residues. Trimming removed 5 bases from V and 0 bases from J; junction bases left unmatched: 16. As DNA, the CDR3 is TGTGCCAGCAGCCTATTAGGGGGAGTGGGACAGTCCTCCTACGAGCAGTACTTC. Amino acid sequence: CASSLLGGVGQSSYEQYF.

The J gene is TRBJ2-1, the V gene TRBV29-1; D remains ambiguous. The germline gives CDR1 SQVTM, CDR2 ANQGSEA. The CDR3 is 9 amino acids. The V end was cut by 3 bases, the J end by 12 bases, with 6 bases between. This CDR3 is CSVDVWQFF. CDR3 DNA sequence: TGCAGCGTTGACGTGTGGCAGTTCTTC.

The chain is built from TRBV28 and TRBJ1-6; 10 bases match TRBD1. V lost 6 bases to trimming and J lost 10 bases; unmatched junction nucleotides: 6. Germline-derived CDR1 and CDR2 are MDHEN and SYDVKM. This CDR3 has 14 residues. The CDR3 protein is CASRPGQGFSPLHF. The DNA of the CDR3 is TGTGCCAGCAGACCGGGACAGGGGTTCTCACCCCTCCACTTT.

In DNA form, the CDR3 reads TGCGCCAGCAGCTTGGCGCCGGGGACAAGGAATCAGCCCCAGCATTTT. It is translated as CASSLAPGTRNQPQHF. This chain joins TRBV5-1 and TRBJ1-5, with a tentative D call TRBD1 (6 bases). Germline V CDR1 and CDR2: SGHRS, YFSETQ. CDR3 size: 16 residues. V lost 0 bases and J 4 bases, leaving 14 bases between the germline ends.

This chain joins TRBV25-1 and TRBJ1-6; TRBD1 aligns across 10 bases. V shed 4 bases and J 7 bases; nucleotides not matched to a gene: 4. The CDR3 runs 15 residues. CDR1 MGHDK and CDR2 SYGVNS come from the germline V gene. CDR3 in DNA: TGTGCCAGCAGTGGAGGGACAGGGGAAAATTCACCCCTCCACTTT. This translates into CASSGGTGENSPLHF.

The CDR3 DNA sequence: TGTGCCAGCCAGGCAGCGGGTTCCAATGAGCAGTTCTTC. Its protein is CASQAAGSNEQFF. This chain connects TRBV7-9 to TRBJ2-1, with D maybe TRBD2 (6 bases). The CDR3 has 13 residues. The germline V and J ends were trimmed by 8 bases and 6 bases, with 14 bases remaining between them. CDR1 and CDR2 from the germline V gene are SEHNR and FQNEAQ (reference sequence).

This clone was counted between two and nine times. The V and J genes are TRBV5-6 and TRBJ1-1; 9 nucleotides line up with TRBD1. In germline, CDR1 is SGHDT, CDR2 YYEEEE. The CDR3 has 16 residues. Trimming removed 2 bases from V and 0 bases from J; junction bases left unmatched: 5. CDR3 in amino acids: CASSLGQGTMNTEAFF. The DNA of the CDR3 is TGTGCCAGCAGCTTAGGACAGGGGACCATGAACACTGAAGCTTTCTTT.

About this clone: A junction end diverges from the germline sequence, so it may reflect a read error. This chain connects TRBV7-9 to TRBJ2-3; TRBD1 is a possible D gene (6 bases). CDR3 length: 13 residues. Germline lookup yields CDR1 SEHNR and CDR2 FQNEAQ (reference sequence). CDR3 DNA sequence: TGTTCCAGCAGCTTAGATCAGGGGGATACGCAGTATTTT. Translated: CSSSLDQGDTQYF.

This chain connects TRBV6-1 to TRBJ2-7, with 7 bases that match TRBD2. This CDR3 contains 15 residues. CDR1 and CDR2 (germline): MNHNS, SASEGT. The V segment lost 6 bases and the J segment 3 bases; nucleotides outside the gene matches: 11. The CDR3 coding sequence is TGTGCCAGCAGCCCGAGCGGGACCCTCGTCTACGAGCAGTACTTC. It yields the protein CASSPSGTLVYEQYF.

The genes are TRBV14 and TRBJ1-5, with no clear D. Germline loops: CDR1 SGHDN, CDR2 FVKESK. CDR3 length: 13 residues. Trimming pared 1 base from V and 5 bases from J, leaving 6 bases between. This chain's CDR3 is CASSQGQYQPQHF. The CDR3 region has the DNA TGTGCCAGCAGCCAAGGGCAGTATCAGCCCCAGCATTTT.

This clone was observed a single time. This chain uses TRBV6-6 with TRBJ2-7, with a possible D match to TRBD2 (6 bases). The germline V gene encodes CDR1 MNHNY and CDR2 SVGAGI (reference sequence). The CDR3 runs 13 residues. Trimming stripped 2 bases from V and 5 bases from J, with 10 bases between. The CDR3: CASSYPGSNEQYF. DNA of the CDR3: TGTGCCAGCAGTTACCCCGGGAGCAACGAGCAGTACTTC.

This chain uses TRBV28 with TRBJ2-7; possible D gene TRBD2, 6 bases. Per the germline V gene, CDR1 is MDHEN and CDR2 is SYDVKM. The CDR3 totals 15 residues. Trimming took 6 bases from V and 2 from J, leaving 17 bases between them. CDR3 loop: CASRKSGYIPYEQYF. CDR3 sequence (DNA): TGTGCCAGCAGAAAAAGCGGGTATATTCCCTACGAGCAGTACTTC.

This sequence joins TRBV10-3 and TRBJ1-1, with 7 nucleotides matching TRBD1. The length of the CDR3 is 15 residues. The ends lost 4 bases at V and 5 bases at J; junction bases unmatched: 10. CDR1 ENHRY and CDR2 SYGVKD come from the germline V gene. The CDR3 loop reads CAISVATGQLTEAFF. The DNA for the CDR3 is TGTGCCATCAGTGTCGCGACAGGGCAACTTACTGAAGCTTTCTTT.

The chain couples TRBV5-4 to TRBJ1-2; weak D call: TRBD1 (6 bases). V was clipped by 4 bases and J by 4 bases, with 14 bases between them. Germline loops: CDR1 SGHNT, CDR2 YYREEE (reference sequence). CDR3 size: 14 residues. The chain's CDR3 is CASSQGREGYGYTF. The CDR3 DNA reads as TGTGCCAGCAGCCAGGGGAGGGAGGGCTATGGCTACACCTTC.

The V and J genes are TRBV7-2 and TRBJ1-4; D uncertain. Germline CDR1 SGHTA, CDR2 FQGNSA. CDR3 length: 14 amino acids. Trimming took 2 bases from V and 5 from J, leaving 9 bases between them. As DNA, the CDR3 is TGTGCCAGCAGCTTACAAGGCGGGAATGAAAAACTGTTTTTT. The encoded protein is CASSLQGGNEKLFF. Variable domain in full (rest from reference TRBV7-2 and TRBJ1-4): GAGVSQSPSNKVTEKGKDVELRCDPISGHTALYWYRQSLGQGLEFLIYFQGNSAPDKSGLPSDRFSAERTGGSVSTLTIQRTQQEDSAVYLCASSLQGGNEKLFFGSGTQLSVL.

This clone came up once. The chain is built from TRBV10-1 and TRBJ2-1; possible D gene TRBD2, 6 bases. The CDR3 is 12 amino acids. Germline V lookup: CDR1 WNHNN, CDR2 SYGVQD (reference sequence). V lost 6 bases, J lost 7 bases, and 10 bases lay in between. CDR3 region: CASSPGANEQFF. DNA for the CDR3: TGCGCCAGCAGCCCGGGAGCGAATGAGCAGTTCTTC.

This clone is a singleton in its sample. This rearrangement joins TRBV28 to TRBJ1-5, with 8 bases identical to TRBD1. The CDR3 contains 17 residues. The ends lost 2 bases at V and 5 bases at J; junction bases unmatched: 11. Per the germline V gene, CDR1 is MDHEN and CDR2 is SYDVKM. The CDR3 nucleotides read TGTGCCAGCAGTTTACAACGAATCCGGACAGGGTATCAGCCCCAGCATTTT. It codes for CASSLQRIRTGYQPQHF.